This T cell receptor (beta chain) originates from a study of blood T cell repertoires in COVID-19. Study context: Acute-phase and convalescent COVID-19 samples originated in the United States, Italy and Spain. In each case, the material was cDNA or gDNA derived from T cells, B-cell-depleted T cells, or PBMCs.

As handled by the study authors: Reference gene primer amplification in the assay estimated nucleated cell counts. Generated by immunoSEQ multiplex PCR, the TCRdb table keeps only in-frame clones and is missing some. V, J and clone size were drawn from that table, and D and trimming were deduced from the DNA. The sample lists about 170,000 clones, around 76% occurring once. With V trimmed by 5 bases and J by 7 bases, 12 bases remained unmatched. Germline values: CDR1 MNHEY, CDR2 SVGAGI. The CDR3 spans 15 residues. Sequencing used peripheral blood. The chain is built from TRBV6-5 and TRBJ1-1; TRBD1 aligns across 8 bases. The sequence derives from a woman aged 70 to 79 with acute or convalescent COVID-19. The CDR3 bases are TGTGCCAGCAGTCCCAGGGGGCACGGGGGCAGTGAAGCTTTCTTT. Translating gives CASSPRGHGGSEAFF.